This T cell receptor beta chain was captured in a study of early T cells in non-severe SARS-CoV-2 infection. V gave up 6 bases and J gave up 11 bases; unmatched junction bases: 6. The length of the CDR3 is 13 residues. Germline assignment: CDR1 SGHAT and CDR2 FQNNGV. This clonotype was seen repeatedly, ten times or more. TCRdb analysed the 5' RACE reads with MiXCR anew, one entry per CDR3 protein. The sample records more than 25,000 distinct CDR3 sequences, roughly 5.1% being singletons. The TCR originated in an adult who was a healthcare worker with PCR-confirmed SARS-CoV-2 infection or an uninfected control (not recorded which). The chain joins TRBV11-2 to TRBJ2-6; 8 nucleotides agree with TRBD1. The sequenced sample was whole blood. CDR3 bases: TGTGCCAGCAGTCCAGGACAGGGATACGTCCTGACTTTC. It yields the protein CASSPGQGYVLTF.